Following are 32 T cell receptor beta chains from one sample sequenced in a study of shared clonotypes between healthy human individuals. The assay was immunoSEQ multiplex PCR, and TCRdb's table has in-frame clones only and misses some. The profile shows some 500,000 clones, 95% to 97% of them singletons. The sample was naive CD4+ T cells sorted from blood. Subset reported: CD45RA+ positively selected. The receptors come from a woman in her thirties in good health.

This chain connects TRBV2 to TRBJ1-1; TRBD1 might be the D (6 bases). V lost 8 bases, J lost 5 bases, and 15 bases lay in between. Germline V gene lookup returns CDR1 SNHLY and CDR2 FYNNEI. The CDR3 is 13 residues long. This CDR3 reads CASLGSRGTEAFF. CDR3 nucleotide sequence: TGTGCCAGCCTTGGGTCAAGGGGGACTGAAGCTTTCTTT.

The chain uses TRBV5-1 and TRBJ1-2; the match to TRBD1 covers 7 bases. The CDR3 sequence is 16 residues long. The germline CDR1 and CDR2 sequences are SGHRS and YFSETQ. V shed 4 bases, J shed 4 bases, and the junction held 13 bases outside the gene matches. The CDR3: CASSPARQGSSYGYTF. Written as DNA, the CDR3 is TGCGCCAGCAGCCCGGCTCGACAGGGTTCCAGCTATGGCTACACCTTC.

This chain connects TRBV5-8 to TRBJ1-3; a possible D gene is TRBD1 (6 bases). Germline loops: CDR1 SGHTS, CDR2 YDEGEE. The CDR3 loop spans 15 amino acids. Trimming shortened V by 4 bases and J by 4 bases, and 15 bases separated the two germline ends. The CDR3 DNA reads TGTGCCAGCAGCAACAGGGTCCTAATGGGAAACACCATATATTTT. It yields the protein CASSNRVLMGNTIYF.

The chain carries TRBV28 and TRBJ2-7; 9 bases agree with TRBD2. The junction had 16 bases not matched to a gene; V was cut back by 8 bases and J by 2 bases. Looked up from germline, CDR1 is MDHEN and CDR2 is SYDVKM. This CDR3 region has 17 residues. The CDR3 here is CASSPGTSFLRAYEQYF. CDR3 bases: TGTGCCAGCTCACCGGGGACTAGCTTTTTACGGGCCTACGAGCAGTACTTC. The full variable domain, rest sourced from reference TRBV28 and TRBJ2-7, is DVKVTQSSRYLVKRTGEKVFLECVQDMDHENMFWYRQDPGLGLRLIYFSYDVKMKEKGDIPEGYSVSREKKERFSLILESASTNQTSMYLCASSPGTSFLRAYEQYFGPGTRLTVT.

The gene calls are TRBV6-1 and TRBJ2-1, with 12 bases fitting TRBD2. The V and J ends lost 4 bases and 7 bases, in that order; junction bases with no gene match: 17. Germline V lookup: CDR1 MNHNS, CDR2 SASEGT. The CDR3 length is 19 residues. The CDR3 sequence is CASSGVPGLAGKLGNEQFF. Here the CDR3 DNA reads TGTGCCAGCAGTGGGGTCCCCGGACTAGCGGGAAAGCTCGGGAATGAGCAGTTCTTC.

The V and J genes are TRBV5-1 and TRBJ2-5, with D possibly TRBD1 on 5 matching bases. Germline lookup yields CDR1 SGHRS and CDR2 YFSETQ. CDR3 length equals 12 residues. The germline V and J ends were trimmed by 4 bases and 5 bases, with 9 bases remaining between them. The CDR3: CASSRQQETQYF. CDR3 DNA: TGCGCCAGCAGCCGACAGCAGGAGACCCAGTACTTC.

This rearrangement joins TRBV11-2 to TRBJ2-1; perhaps TRBD2 as D (6 bases). The CDR3 consists of 13 residues. Trimming cost V 3 bases and J 5 bases, with 8 bases left between them. Germline-derived CDR1 and CDR2 are SGHAT and FQNNGV. This chain's CDR3 is CASSLGLNNEQFF. In DNA, the CDR3 is TGTGCCAGCAGCTTGGGACTCAACAATGAGCAGTTCTTC.

This chain links TRBV19 with TRBJ1-1; perhaps TRBD1 as D (6 bases). The CDR3 has 15 amino acids. V was pared by 0 bases and J by 4 bases, with 12 bases between. Germline CDR1 LNHDA, CDR2 SQIVND (reference sequence). The chain's CDR3 is CASSIDPTGPTEAFF. DNA of the CDR3: TGTGCCAGTAGTATAGATCCGACAGGTCCCACTGAAGCTTTCTTT.

This clone has a single count. The chain employs TRBV5-6 and TRBJ2-1; 12 nucleotides agree with TRBD2. The V gene end was trimmed by 3 bases and the J gene end by 6 bases; junction bases not matched to a gene: 16. Germline V lookup: CDR1 SGHDT, CDR2 YYEEEE. This CDR3 has 19 amino acids. CDR3 nucleotides: TGTGCCAGCAGCTGGACCCACTGGGCTAGCGGGAGGGCCGTCAATGAGCAGTTCTTC. This translates into CASSWTHWASGRAVNEQFF.

The chain has TRBV28 and TRBJ2-5, with D maybe TRBD1 (6 bases). V dropped 1 base and J dropped 4 bases, with 10 bases sitting between them. The germline V gene has CDR1 MDHEN and CDR2 SYDVKM. There are 14 residues in the CDR3. This CDR3 is CASSLLLGGETQYF. The CDR3 DNA follows: TGTGCCAGCAGTTTATTGTTAGGGGGAGAGACCCAGTACTTC.

The chain recombines TRBV7-2 with TRBJ2-7; no clear D gene. CDR3 length equals 17 residues. The ends were cut back, 1 base at V and 1 base at J, with 17 bases in the middle. Germline V lookup: CDR1 SGHTA, CDR2 FQGNSA. CDR3 nucleotide sequence: TGTGCCAGCAGCTTAGTGGGATGGCGGACCACATCCTACGAGCAGTACTTC. This gives the protein CASSLVGWRTTSYEQYF.

The rearrangement joins TRBV2 to TRBJ1-2; D unclear. The CDR3 runs to 14 residues. From germline, CDR1 is SNHLY and CDR2 FYNNEI. V was clipped by 4 bases and J by 2 bases, with 11 bases between them. The CDR3 region has the DNA TGTGCCAGCAGTGCGCTGGGCCCAAACTATGGCTACACCTTC. This sequence encodes CASSALGPNYGYTF.

This clone appeared once. The chain recombines TRBV7-9 with TRBJ1-5; D gene uncertain. Looked up from germline, CDR1 is SEHNR and CDR2 is FQNEAQ (reference sequence). CDR3 length equals 14 residues. V lost 5 bases and J lost 0, with 8 bases in between. CDR3 in DNA: TGTGCCAGCAGCCCACAGTATAGCAATCAGCCCCAGCATTTT. Translating it yields CASSPQYSNQPQHF. Combining the CDR3 with reference TRBV7-9 and TRBJ1-5 gives the whole variable domain DTGVSQNPRHKITKRGQNVTFRCDPISEHNRLYWYRQTLGQGPEFLTYFQNEAQLEKSRLLSDRFSAERPKGSFSTLEIQRTEQGDSAMYLCASSPQYSNQPQHFGDGTRLSIL.

J is TRBJ2-1 and V is TRBV5-1; 10 bases line up with TRBD1. Germline V CDR1 and CDR2: SGHRS, YFSETQ. The CDR3 runs 15 residues. V trimming: 2 bases; J trimming: 9 bases; junction bases outside the gene matches: 8. CDR3 residues: CASSLTGTGVTEQFF. CDR3 sequence (DNA): TGCGCCAGCAGCTTAACCGGGACAGGGGTCACTGAGCAGTTCTTC.

The chain has TRBV5-1 and TRBJ2-7; 7 bases line up with TRBD1. CDR1 SGHRS and CDR2 YFSETQ come from the germline V gene. CDR3 length equals 13 residues. Germline trimming cut 0 bases from V and 6 bases from J; bases unmatched to any gene: 3. This CDR3 reads CASSLDRGGEQYF. DNA of the CDR3: TGCGCCAGCAGCTTGGACAGGGGTGGCGAGCAGTACTTC.

The CDR3 protein is CSVPTSDGETQYF. The CDR3 coding sequence is TGCAGCGTTCCCACTAGCGACGGCGAGACCCAGTACTTC. This sequence joins TRBV29-1 and TRBJ2-5, with 7 nucleotides matching TRBD2. After removal of 5 bases from V and 5 bases from J, the junction contained 8 bases not matched to a gene. Germline lookup yields CDR1 SQVTM and CDR2 ANQGSEA. The CDR3 covers 13 residues.

The count of this clone is one. The chain links TRBV4-1 to TRBJ1-6; D unresolved. CDR1 and CDR2 from the germline V gene are MGHRA and YSYEKL. Trimming cost V 2 bases and J 0 bases, with 14 bases left between them. The CDR3 length is 18 residues. The CDR3 loop reads CASSQFVMMSSYNSPLHF. DNA of the CDR3: TGCGCCAGCAGCCAATTTGTAATGATGAGCTCCTATAATTCACCCCTCCACTTT.

The chain has TRBV5-6 and TRBJ2-7; D may be TRBD1 (6 bases). The CDR3 extends over 16 amino acids. V lost 2 bases to trimming and J lost 0 bases, with 15 bases between them. Germline V gene sequence: CDR1 SGHDT, CDR2 YYEEEE. The CDR3 DNA reads as TGTGCCAGCAGCTTAATAACAGGGATGAGCTCCTACGAGCAGTACTTC. It translates to CASSLITGMSSYEQYF.

This clone was picked up a small number of times. The J gene is TRBJ1-5, the V gene TRBV25-1; D remains ambiguous. In germline, CDR1 is MGHDK, CDR2 SYGVNS. The V end lost 5 bases, the J end lost 6 bases, and 11 bases lay between the germline ends. The CDR3 is 13 residues long. As DNA, the CDR3 is TGTGCCAGCAGTCTTACCGAGGGTCAGCCCCAGCATTTT. This gives the protein CASSLTEGQPQHF. The variable domain in full, completed from reference TRBV25-1 and TRBJ1-5, reads EADIYQTPRYLVIGTGKKITLECSQTMGHDKMYWYQQDPGMELHLIHYSYGVNSTEKGDLSSESTVSRIRTEHFPLTLESARPSHTSQYLCASSLTEGQPQHFGDGTRLSIL.

The count of this clone is one. This chain joins TRBV11-2 and TRBJ2-7; D possibly corresponds to TRBD2 (5 bases). This CDR3 region has 15 residues. V shed 5 bases and J shed 0 bases, with 14 bases lying between them. CDR1 is SGHAT, CDR2 FQNNGV, per germline. CDR3 loop: CASSPPAGNSYEQYF. CDR3 nucleotide sequence: TGTGCCAGCAGCCCCCCCGCGGGTAACTCCTACGAGCAGTACTTC.

The rearrangement uses TRBV29-1 and TRBJ2-3, with D perhaps assigned TRBD1 or TRBD2 (5 bases each). Trimming pared 5 bases from V and 2 bases from J, leaving 11 bases between. The CDR3 is 13 residues long. Germline CDR1 reads SQVTM; CDR2 reads ANQGSEA. CDR3 DNA: TGCAGCGTTCTCTCTGGGACCACAGATACGCAGTATTTT. It translates to CSVLSGTTDTQYF.

The chain has TRBV5-1 and TRBJ2-1, with unresolved D. Germline CDR1 and CDR2: SGHRS and YFSETQ. V dropped 0 bases and J dropped 5 bases, with 12 bases sitting between them. The CDR3 is made up of 15 amino acids. CDR3 region: CASSLARRIDNEQFF. Here the CDR3 DNA reads TGCGCCAGCAGCTTGGCCAGACGGATTGACAATGAGCAGTTCTTC.

This clone was seen once. This chain uses TRBV28 with TRBJ2-7; tentative D call: TRBD1 (6 bases). The germline gives CDR1 MDHEN, CDR2 SYDVKM. This CDR3 is built from 14 residues. V was shortened by 7 bases and J by 0 bases, with 13 bases between the two germline ends. The CDR3 nucleotides read TGTGCCAGCACCCTCGGGACACCCTCCTACGAGCAGTACTTC. Protein product: CASTLGTPSYEQYF.

The J gene is TRBJ2-1, the V gene TRBV27; D is perhaps TRBD1 or TRBD2 (7 bases each). CDR1 and CDR2 from the germline V gene are MNHEY and SMNVEV (reference sequence). Trimming stripped 5 bases from V and 3 bases from J, with 11 bases between. The CDR3 has 14 amino acids. CDR3 sequence (DNA): TGTGCCAGCAGTCAGGGGGGGTACTACAATGAGCAGTTCTTC. Translating it yields CASSQGGYYNEQFF.

This clone was picked up one time. The gene calls are TRBV29-1 and TRBJ1-4; 9 nucleotides match TRBD1. V lost 4 bases and J lost 7; bases outside the gene matches: 4. CDR1 SQVTM and CDR2 ANQGSEA come from the germline V gene. CDR3 length equals 13 residues. CDR3 region: CSVGQGEGEKLFF. As DNA, the CDR3 is TGCAGCGTTGGACAGGGGGAAGGTGAAAAACTGTTTTTT.

The rearrangement links TRBV27 to TRBJ2-3; D remains unclear. Trimming removed 3 bases at V and 2 bases at J, with 15 bases between. The CDR3 has 16 amino acids. Per germline, CDR1 MNHEY and CDR2 SMNVEV (reference sequence). The CDR3 loop is CASSFGVHPHTDTQYF. CDR3 in DNA: TGTGCCAGCAGTTTTGGGGTCCACCCCCACACAGATACGCAGTATTTT.

This chain connects TRBV4-2 to TRBJ2-3; 9 bases are a match to TRBD2. This CDR3 spans 14 amino acids. In germline, CDR1 is LGHNA, CDR2 YNFKEQ. Trimming took 7 bases from V and 4 from J; bases not matched to a gene: 6. This chain's CDR3 is CASTIAGEADTQYF. The CDR3 nucleotides are TGTGCCAGCACGATAGCGGGAGAGGCAGATACGCAGTATTTT.

The chain uses TRBV28 and TRBJ1-5; D unclear. Looked up from germline, CDR1 is MDHEN and CDR2 is SYDVKM. The CDR3 runs to 12 residues. V lost 2 bases to trimming and J lost 5 bases, with 4 bases between them. The CDR3 DNA reads TGTGCCAGCAGTTTACCCTATCAGCCCCAGCATTTT. Its protein is CASSLPYQPQHF. The full variable domain, its missing parts supplied by reference TRBV28 and TRBJ1-5, is DVKVTQSSRYLVKRTGEKVFLECVQDMDHENMFWYRQDPGLGLRLIYFSYDVKMKEKGDIPEGYSVSREKKERFSLILESASTNQTSMYLCASSLPYQPQHFGDGTRLSIL.

The rearrangement uses TRBV10-2 and TRBJ1-2; tentatively, D is TRBD1 (6 bases). Between the trimmed V and J ends, which lost 6 bases and 2 bases, there was a span of 10 bases. This CDR3 comprises 13 residues. Germline V gene sequence: CDR1 WSHSY, CDR2 SAAADI. The CDR3 region is CASRQDRNYGYTF. Written as DNA, the CDR3 is TGCGCCAGCAGACAAGACAGGAACTATGGCTACACCTTC.

CDR3 coding DNA: TGTGCCAGCAGCTTTCGGCCGGCCGGGGAGCTGTTTTTT. It is translated as CASSFRPAGELFF. The chain combines TRBV11-3 with TRBJ2-2; no clear D gene. The CDR3 is 13 residues long. Per the germline V gene, CDR1 is SGHNT and CDR2 is YENEEA. Trimming left V 3 bases short and J 6 bases short, with 8 bases between.

V usage is TRBV14 and J usage is TRBJ2-7; D call uncertain. Trimming left V 3 bases short and J 6 bases short, with 18 bases between. CDR3 length equals 15 residues. Germline V CDR1 and CDR2: SGHDN, FVKESK. This CDR3 is CASSQARARFREQYF. CDR3 DNA sequence: TGTGCCAGCAGCCAGGCTAGGGCCCGTTTCCGCGAGCAGTACTTC.

The chain couples TRBV5-1 to TRBJ2-5; D may be TRBD2 (5 bases). Germline V gives CDR1 SGHRS, CDR2 YFSETQ. Trimming removed 0 bases at V and 4 bases at J, with 13 bases between. The CDR3 consists of 15 residues. CDR3 amino acids: CASSLGVSGLETQYF. The CDR3 region has the DNA TGCGCCAGCAGCTTGGGAGTTTCGGGGTTAGAGACCCAGTACTTC.